This T cell receptor beta chain was identified in a study of T cells after yellow fever vaccination. Findings and caveats of the study: Sorted repertoires could include abundant contaminating clonotypes from bulk cells.

One entry per CDR3 protein results from TCRdb running MiXCR on the 5' RACE reads. The data show approximately 150,000 distinct CDR3 sequences, 7.7% seen once. This clonotype showed up many times. Its antigen is still unknown. The CDR3 has 14 amino acids. V lost 4 bases, J lost 5 bases, and 13 bases lay in between. The receptor was derived from a man younger than 45 who received the YFV17D yellow fever vaccine. This rearrangement joins TRBV12-3 or TRBV12-4 to TRBJ2-3, with D possibly being TRBD2 (7 bases). Sequencing was performed on CD4+ T cells sorted from PBMCs, taken 5 days after the yellow fever booster vaccination. CDR3 coding DNA: TGTGCCAGCAGTTACGGGGGGCGCATAGATACGCAGTATTTT. This sequence encodes CASSYGGRIDTQYF.